The present T cell receptor (beta chain) was sequenced within a study of blood T cell repertoires in COVID-19. The CDR3 sequence is 15 residues long. The germline V gene encodes CDR1 MDHEN and CDR2 SYDVKM. Trimming cost V 2 bases and J 5 bases, with 15 bases left between them. Produced via immunoSEQ multiplex PCR; TCRdb's table is partial and in-frame only. The table records about 260,000 clones, roughly 87% of them present only once. The V and J genes are TRBV28 and TRBJ2-5; the D gene is possibly TRBD1 (5 bases). The clonotype was recovered from a human donor in a cohort sampled during active COVID-19. Sequences were obtained from peripheral blood. Written as DNA, the CDR3 is TGTGCCAGCAGTTTAAACTTCCAGGGTGTGGAGACCCAGTACTTC. Translation gives CASSLNFQGVETQYF. Together with reference TRBV28 and TRBJ2-5, the CDR3 gives the full variable domain: DVKVTQSSRYLVKRTGEKVFLECVQDMDHENMFWYRQDPGLGLRLIYFSYDVKMKEKGDIPEGYSVSREKKERFSLILESASTNQTSMYLCASSLNFQGVETQYFGPGTRLLVL.